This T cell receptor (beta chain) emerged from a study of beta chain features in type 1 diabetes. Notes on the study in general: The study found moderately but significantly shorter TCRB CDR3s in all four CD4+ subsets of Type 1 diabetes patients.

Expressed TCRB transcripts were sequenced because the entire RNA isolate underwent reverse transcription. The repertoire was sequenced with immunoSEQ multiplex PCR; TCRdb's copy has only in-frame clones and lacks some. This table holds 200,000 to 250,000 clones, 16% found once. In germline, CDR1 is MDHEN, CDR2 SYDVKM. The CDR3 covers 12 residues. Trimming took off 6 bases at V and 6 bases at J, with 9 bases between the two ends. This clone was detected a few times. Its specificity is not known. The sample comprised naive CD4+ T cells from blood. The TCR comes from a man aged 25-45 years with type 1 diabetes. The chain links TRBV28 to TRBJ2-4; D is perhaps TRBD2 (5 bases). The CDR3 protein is CASSERVNIQYF. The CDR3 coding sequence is TGTGCCAGCAGCGAGAGGGTAAACATTCAGTACTTC. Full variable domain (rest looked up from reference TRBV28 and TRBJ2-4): DVKVTQSSRYLVKRTGEKVFLECVQDMDHENMFWYRQDPGLGLRLIYFSYDVKMKEKGDIPEGYSVSREKKERFSLILESASTNQTSMYLCASSERVNIQYFGAGTRLSVL.